Each of the 13 T cell receptor beta chains below was sequenced from the same sample in a study of T-cell memory formation after mild COVID-19. One entry per CDR3 protein results from TCRdb running MiXCR on the 5' RACE reads. Among about 110,000 distinct CDR3 sequences listed, around 17% were seen once. The specimen sequenced was PBMCs or a T cell subset sorted from them (not recorded which). These receptors were obtained from a man aged 18 to 35 who had mild COVID-19 (a few samples of this study predate the infection). Cell type and time point are not known.

This clonotype was found a few times. The chain has TRBV5-1 and TRBJ2-5; no clear D gene. The CDR3 runs to 14 residues. With 1 base removed from V and 1 base from J, the gap between germline ends came to 8 bases. Germline values: CDR1 SGHRS, CDR2 YFSETQ. The CDR3 spells CASSLLSSQETQYF. In nucleotides, the CDR3 is TGCGCCAGCAGCTTGCTTAGCTCCCAAGAGACCCAGTACTTC.

This chain joins TRBV12-3 or TRBV12-4 and TRBJ1-2; D is unresolved. The CDR3 runs 13 residues. The germline V and J ends were trimmed by 2 bases and 0 bases, with 4 bases remaining between them. In DNA, the CDR3 is TGTGCCAGCAGTTTACAGGCTAACTATGGCTACACCTTC. It encodes CASSLQANYGYTF.

The genes are TRBV5-1 and TRBJ2-1; 16 bases are a match to TRBD2. The germline gives CDR1 SGHRS, CDR2 YFSETQ. V shed 4 bases, J shed 8 bases, and the junction held 6 bases outside the gene matches. CDR3 size: 16 residues. Here the CDR3 reads CASSTGTSGGVDEQFF. The CDR3 DNA reads as TGCGCCAGCAGCACCGGGACTAGCGGGGGGGTGGATGAGCAGTTCTTC.

V and J are TRBV4-3 and TRBJ2-1; 13 nucleotides line up with TRBD2. The J segment lost 10 bases and the V segment lost 4 bases, leaving 4 bases of the junction unmatched. The germline CDR1 and CDR2 sequences are LGHNA and YSLEER. CDR3 length: 14 residues. The CDR3 loop reads CASSRGLAGAEQFF. Here the CDR3 DNA reads TGCGCCAGCAGCCGCGGACTAGCGGGGGCGGAGCAGTTCTTC.

This clonotype was observed a few times. The chain carries TRBV7-2 and TRBJ2-2; TRBD2 matches at 9 bases. The CDR3 is made up of 18 amino acids. The junction had 14 bases not matched to a gene; V was cut back by 2 bases and J by 7 bases. Germline lookup yields CDR1 SGHTA and CDR2 FQGNSA. CDR3 DNA: TGTGCCAGCAGCTTATTCCCTAGCGGGGCCCGGGAAGACGGGGAGCTGTTTTTT. This codes for CASSLFPSGAREDGELFF.

The DNA for the CDR3 is TGTGCCAGCAGTGCCGGCGTCGGCAGCCGGGTAGGGGAGACCCAGTACTTC. This encodes CASSAGVGSRVGETQYF. This chain joins TRBV12-3 or TRBV12-4 and TRBJ2-5; no reliable D call. This CDR3 has 17 residues. The germline V and J ends were trimmed by 5 bases and 5 bases, with 24 bases remaining between them.

The chain uses TRBV5-1 and TRBJ2-5; possible D gene TRBD2, 6 bases. The CDR3 loop spans 13 amino acids. The ends were cut back, 0 bases at V and 5 bases at J, with 8 bases in the middle. CDR1 is SGHRS and CDR2 is YFSETQ in the germline V gene. The CDR3 here is CASSLASGETQYF. In nucleotides, the CDR3 is TGCGCCAGCAGCTTGGCCAGCGGGGAGACCCAGTACTTC.

The table lists this clonotype with a few counts. The rearrangement links TRBV7-9 to TRBJ2-4; 7 bases match TRBD2. Germline trimming cut 6 bases from V and 7 bases from J; bases unmatched to any gene: 12. This CDR3 spans 15 amino acids. In germline, CDR1 is SEHNR, CDR2 FQNEAQ (reference sequence). This CDR3 is CASRPVSGGGNIQYF. For the CDR3, the DNA is TGTGCCAGCAGGCCGGTGTCGGGAGGAGGGAACATTCAGTACTTC. Full variable domain (rest looked up from reference TRBV7-9 and TRBJ2-4): DTGVSQNPRHKITKRGQNVTFRCDPISEHNRLYWYRQTLGQGPEFLTYFQNEAQLEKSRLLSDRFSAERPKGSFSTLEIQRTEQGDSAMYLCASRPVSGGGNIQYFGAGTRLSVL.

V gene TRBV25-1 combines with J gene TRBJ2-2; D remains unclear. There are 13 residues in the CDR3. The germline V and J ends were trimmed by 1 base and 4 bases, with 4 bases remaining between them. Germline CDR1 and CDR2: MGHDK and SYGVNS. The CDR3 DNA reads TGTGCCAGCAGTGAATCGGGCACCGGGGAGCTGTTTTTT. This gives the protein CASSESGTGELFF.

In its sample, this clonotype was seen a few times. V usage is TRBV5-1 and J usage is TRBJ2-3, with 8 positions matching TRBD2. V lost 4 bases to trimming and J lost 5 bases; unmatched junction nucleotides: 9. Germline-derived CDR1 and CDR2 are SGHRS and YFSETQ. The CDR3 sequence is 15 residues long. The CDR3 here is CASSGAAGGGDTQYF. The CDR3 nucleotides read TGCGCCAGCAGCGGGGCTGCGGGGGGTGGAGATACGCAGTATTTT.

The genes are TRBV7-6 and TRBJ2-7; 7 positions agree with TRBD1. CDR3 length: 15 amino acids. The V gene's germline CDR1 is SGHVS and CDR2 FNYEAQ. V lost 4 bases to trimming and J lost 8 bases; unmatched junction nucleotides: 14. This chain's CDR3 is CASSSPTGDPTKQYF. CDR3 coding DNA: TGTGCCAGCAGCTCGCCCACAGGGGACCCTACGAAGCAGTACTTC.

The chain joins TRBV7-8 to TRBJ2-3; D is possibly TRBD1 (6 bases). The CDR3 consists of 15 residues. Trimming left V 5 bases short and J 2 bases short, with 14 bases between. CDR1 and CDR2 from the germline V gene are SGHVS and FQNEAQ. The CDR3 reads CASSPWGLVTDTQYF. The CDR3 DNA sequence: TGTGCCAGCAGCCCTTGGGGGCTAGTCACAGATACGCAGTATTTT.

V gene TRBV9 combines with J gene TRBJ2-2; 7 positions agree with TRBD2. Germline V gives CDR1 SGDLS, CDR2 YYNGEE. V was pared by 6 bases and J by 5 bases, with 13 bases of the junction left unmatched. The CDR3 length is 16 residues. This chain's CDR3 is CASNPGAGVRTGELFF. CDR3 nucleotide sequence: TGTGCCAGCAACCCCGGGGCGGGGGTGCGAACCGGGGAGCTGTTTTTT.